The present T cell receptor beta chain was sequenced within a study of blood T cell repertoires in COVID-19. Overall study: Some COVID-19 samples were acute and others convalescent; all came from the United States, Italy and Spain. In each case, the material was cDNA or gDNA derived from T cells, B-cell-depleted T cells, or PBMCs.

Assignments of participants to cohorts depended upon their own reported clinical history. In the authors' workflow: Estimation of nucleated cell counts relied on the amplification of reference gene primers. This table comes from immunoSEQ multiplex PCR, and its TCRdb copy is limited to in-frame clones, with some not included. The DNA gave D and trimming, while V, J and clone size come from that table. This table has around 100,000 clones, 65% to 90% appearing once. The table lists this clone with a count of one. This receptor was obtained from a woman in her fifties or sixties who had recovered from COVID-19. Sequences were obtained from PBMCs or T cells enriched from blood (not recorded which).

The CDR3 DNA is TGTGCCAGCAGCCAAGGACAAGAAGCTTTCTTT. Translation: CASSQGQEAFF. V is TRBV14 and J is TRBJ1-1; no definite D call. Germline V gene data show CDR1 as SGHDN and CDR2 as FVKESK. V was clipped by 1 base and J by 8 bases, with 5 bases between them. The CDR3 consists of 11 residues.